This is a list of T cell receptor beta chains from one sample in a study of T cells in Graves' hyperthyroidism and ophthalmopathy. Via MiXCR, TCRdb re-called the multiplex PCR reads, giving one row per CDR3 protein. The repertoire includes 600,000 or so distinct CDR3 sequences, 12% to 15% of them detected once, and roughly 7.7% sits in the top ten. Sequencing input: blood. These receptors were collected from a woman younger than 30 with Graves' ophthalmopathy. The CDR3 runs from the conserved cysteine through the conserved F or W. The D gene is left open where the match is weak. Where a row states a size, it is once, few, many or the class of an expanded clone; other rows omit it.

CASSQVGPSTTF TGTGCCAGCTCACAGGTCGGCCCGTCAACGACCTTC . TRBJ1-2 many TRBV18
CSARGPWGQGATEAFF TGCAGTGCTAGAGGTCCGTGGGGGCAGGGGGCCACTGAAGCTTTCTTT TRBD1 TRBJ1-1 many TRBV20-1
CAWSLTGTPENSPLHF TGTGCCTGGAGTCTTACCGGGACACCCGAGAATTCACCCCTCCACTTT . TRBJ1-6 . TRBV30
CASSSSGIDQETQYF TGTGCCAGCAGCTCTAGCGGGATCGACCAAGAGACCCAGTACTTC TRBD2 TRBJ2-5 many TRBV28
CASRTSSNTGELFF TGTGCCAGCAGGACATCTTCGAACACCGGGGAGCTGTTTTTT . TRBJ2-2 many TRBV28
CASSYFWGRRTEAFF TGTGCCAGCAGTTACTTTTGGGGGCGAAGGACTGAAGCTTTCTTT . TRBJ1-1 . TRBV6-2/TRBV6-3
CASSKAVRSSYNEQFF TGTGCCAGTAGTAAGGCCGTGAGAAGCTCCTACAATGAGCAGTTCTTC . TRBJ2-1 . TRBV19
CASSLGQGTQPQHF TGTGCCAGCAGTCTCGGACAGGGAACCCAGCCCCAGCATTTT TRBD1 TRBJ1-5 many TRBV12-3/TRBV12-4
CASSSLTSVSEQYF TGTGCCAGCAGCTCCCTGACTAGCGTTTCCGAGCAGTACTTC TRBD2 TRBJ2-7 many TRBV7-2
CASSLFYSGGSEAFF TGTGCCAGCAGTTTATTCTATTCAGGGGGATCTGAAGCTTTCTTT TRBD1 TRBJ1-1 . TRBV27
CATSDGGQSYGRGGYTF TGTGCCACCAGTGATGGGGGACAGTCTTATGGGCGAGGGGGCTACACCTTC TRBD1 TRBJ1-2 . TRBV24-1
CATSRRGSNQPQHF TGTGCCACCAGCCGGCGGGGGTCCAATCAGCCCCAGCATTTT . TRBJ1-5 . TRBV15
CSANPARSSYNEQFF TGCAGTGCAAATCCGGCCCGAAGCTCCTACAATGAGCAGTTCTTC . TRBJ2-1 many TRBV20-1
CASSPSGTEAFF TGTGCCAGCAGCCCCTCGGGCACTGAAGCTTTCTTT . TRBJ1-1 many TRBV7-9
CAWSVSVRDTEAFF TGTGCCTGGAGTGTCTCGGTGAGGGACACTGAAGCTTTCTTT . TRBJ1-1 many TRBV30
CASTPRSWGNTGELFF TGTGCCAGCACCCCTAGAAGTTGGGGGAACACCGGGGAGCTGTTTTTT . TRBJ2-2 . TRBV7-9
CASSFDGYEQYF TGCGCCAGCAGCTTCGATGGCTACGAGCAGTACTTC . TRBJ2-7 many TRBV5-1
CASSRAGGRGYTF TGTGCCAGCAGTCGGGCAGGGGGAAGGGGCTACACCTTC TRBD1 TRBJ1-2 . TRBV28
CAWSLAVLRSNQPQHF TGTGCCTGGAGTTTAGCTGTCCTGAGAAGCAATCAGCCCCAGCATTTT . TRBJ1-5 many TRBV30
CASSLGRGQGGGYTF TGTGCCAGCAGCCTTGGAAGGGGACAGGGAGGTGGCTACACCTTC TRBD1 TRBJ1-2 many TRBV7-2
CAWSVSWDRGQNTIYF TGTGCCTGGAGTGTCTCATGGGACAGGGGGCAGAACACCATATATTTT TRBD1 TRBJ1-3 . TRBV30
CATSDRVIQPQHF TGTGCCACCAGCGATAGGGTAATTCAGCCCCAGCATTTT . TRBJ1-5 . TRBV24-1
CASSLGQGFNQPQHF TGTGCCAGCAGTTTAGGGCAGGGTTTCAATCAGCCCCAGCATTTT . TRBJ1-5 many TRBV28
CASSLWGSYNSPLHF TGTGCCAGCAGCTTATGGGGCTCCTATAATTCACCCCTCCACTTT . TRBJ1-6 . TRBV7-3
CASSQSGYTF TGTGCCAGCAGTCAAAGTGGCTACACCTTC . TRBJ1-2 many TRBV12-3/TRBV12-4
CASSLDRRRGNQPQHF TGTGCCAGTAGTTTGGACCGGAGGCGAGGCAATCAGCCCCAGCATTTT . TRBJ1-5 many TRBV19
CASSGREGYEGYTF TGTGCCAGCAGCGGACGGGAAGGGTATGAGGGCTACACCTTC . TRBJ1-2 few TRBV11-3
CASGSQGPSTEAFF TGTGCTAGTGGTTCCCAGGGACCGAGCACTGAAGCTTTCTTT . TRBJ1-1 many TRBV12-5
CAWSVVLAGGSGQFF TGTGCCTGGAGTGTGGTACTAGCGGGAGGGAGTGGGCAGTTCTTC TRBD2 TRBJ2-1 few TRBV30
CASSIVWTLNYGYTF TGTGCCAGTAGTATAGTTTGGACACTTAACTATGGCTACACCTTC . TRBJ1-2 . TRBV19
CASSILAGSYNEQFF TGCGCCAGCAGCATCCTAGCGGGAAGCTACAATGAGCAGTTCTTC TRBD2 TRBJ2-1 many TRBV5-1
CASSQALSNRQTTEAFF TGTGCCAGCAGCCAAGCACTCAGTAACAGGCAGACCACTGAAGCTTTCTTT . TRBJ1-1 many TRBV3-1
CSAVQVGGIVSPLHF TGCAGTGCTGTCCAGGTCGGGGGAATTGTTTCACCCCTCCACTTT . TRBJ1-6 . TRBV20-1
CASTGDRGLNNEQFF TGTGCCAGCACCGGGGACAGGGGGCTAAACAATGAGCAGTTCTTC TRBD1 TRBJ2-1 . TRBV7-9
CSVEKGSSGGSYEQYF TGCAGCGTTGAAAAAGGTTCTAGCGGGGGCTCCTACGAGCAGTACTTC TRBD2 TRBJ2-7 many TRBV29-1
CASSLRDSGWDRETQYF TGTGCCAGCAGCCTTAGGGACAGTGGGTGGGATCGAGAGACCCAGTACTTC TRBD1 TRBJ2-5 many TRBV7-8
CASSHFLPSGKVDEQFF TGTGCCAGCAGCCATTTCTTGCCTAGCGGGAAAGTGGATGAGCAGTTCTTC TRBD2 TRBJ2-1 . TRBV5-6
CASSSPPPGLAGRPRRDEQFF TGTGCCAGCAGTTCCCCCCCCCCGGGACTAGCGGGCCGGCCCCGGAGGGACGAGCAGTTCTTC TRBD2 TRBJ2-1 . TRBV7-8
CASNDQGPTEAFF TGTGCCAGCAACGATCAGGGACCCACTGAAGCTTTCTTT . TRBJ1-1 few TRBV14
CASRSGAGLYGELFF TGTGCCAGCAGATCCGGGGCCGGTCTGTATGGGGAGCTGTTTTTT . TRBJ2-2 many TRBV12-3/TRBV12-4
CAWSEQGSTEAFF TGTGCCTGGAGTGAACAGGGGAGCACTGAAGCTTTCTTT TRBD1 TRBJ1-1 many TRBV30
CASSLIAGPYNEQFF TGTGCCAGCAGTCTCATAGCGGGACCCTACAATGAGCAGTTCTTC TRBD2 TRBJ2-1 many TRBV12-3/TRBV12-4
CASSLTPNRGPVDWYF TGTGCCAGCAGCTTAACCCCTAACAGGGGACCGGTAGATTGGTACTTC TRBD1 TRBJ2-5 few TRBV7-2